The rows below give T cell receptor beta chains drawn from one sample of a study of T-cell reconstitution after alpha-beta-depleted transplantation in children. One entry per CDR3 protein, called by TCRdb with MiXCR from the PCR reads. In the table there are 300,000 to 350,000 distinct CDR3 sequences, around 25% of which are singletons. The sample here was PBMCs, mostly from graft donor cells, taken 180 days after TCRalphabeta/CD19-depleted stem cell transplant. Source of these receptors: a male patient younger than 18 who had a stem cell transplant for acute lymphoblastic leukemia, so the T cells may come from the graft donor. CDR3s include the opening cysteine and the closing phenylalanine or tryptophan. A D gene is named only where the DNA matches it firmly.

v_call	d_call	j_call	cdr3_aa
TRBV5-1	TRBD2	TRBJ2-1	CASSSSTSGHNEQFF
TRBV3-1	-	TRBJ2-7	CASSRGAREQYF
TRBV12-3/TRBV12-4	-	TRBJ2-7	CASSPDTRYEQYF
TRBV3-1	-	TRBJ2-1	CASSQSLKSGRSNEQFF
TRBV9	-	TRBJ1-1	CASSPRVWEPGTEAFF
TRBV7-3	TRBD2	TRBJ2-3	CASSWGGLAGGSDTQYF
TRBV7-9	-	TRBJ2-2	CASSLVASNTGELFF
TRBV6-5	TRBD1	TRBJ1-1	CASSFGQGATEAFF
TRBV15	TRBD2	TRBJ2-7	CATSRDAGGSYEQYF
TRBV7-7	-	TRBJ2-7	CASSKQGETGEQYF
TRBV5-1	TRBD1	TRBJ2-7	CASSEGQGAFYEQYF
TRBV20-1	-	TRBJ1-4	CSAIGRPGEPEKLFF
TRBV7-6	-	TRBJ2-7	CASSLLTRSPYEQYF
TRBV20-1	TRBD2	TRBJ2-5	CSARRGGRAKETQYF
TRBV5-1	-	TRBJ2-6	CASSLTDSGANVLTF
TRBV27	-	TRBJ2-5	CASSWYQETQYF
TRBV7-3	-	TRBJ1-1	CASSPGDLPNTEAFF
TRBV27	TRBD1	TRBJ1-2	CASSLSGTGYRYTF
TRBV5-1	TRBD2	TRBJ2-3	CASSLPSSSGSTDTQYF
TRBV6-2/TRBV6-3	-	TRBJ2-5	CASSSPWAFGRGNFLRETQYF
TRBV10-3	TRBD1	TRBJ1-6	CAIGQGDSPLHF
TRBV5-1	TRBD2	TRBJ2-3	CASSSGGMSSGTRDTQYF
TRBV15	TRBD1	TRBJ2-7	CATSMGTGYYEQYF
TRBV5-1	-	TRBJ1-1	CASSSDRTNTEAFF
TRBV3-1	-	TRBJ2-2	CASSPTMVGELFF
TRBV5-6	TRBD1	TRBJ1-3	CASSRTDRDLGNTIYF
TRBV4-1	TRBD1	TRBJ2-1	CASSQEGGQVNEQFF
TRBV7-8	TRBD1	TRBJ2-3	CASSPPDRGTDTQYF
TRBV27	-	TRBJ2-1	CASSSPSGHEQFF
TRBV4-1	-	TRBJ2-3	CASSQDGGRRTDTQYF
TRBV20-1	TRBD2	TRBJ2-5	CSAETSGQETQYF
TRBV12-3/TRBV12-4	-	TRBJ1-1	CASSGLINANTEAFF
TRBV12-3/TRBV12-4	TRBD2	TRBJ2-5	CASSYPGGSSQTQYF
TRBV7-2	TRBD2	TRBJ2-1	CASSLGGLAGVGQFF
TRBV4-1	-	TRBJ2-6	CASSQGWGTVLTF
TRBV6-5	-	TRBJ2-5	CASRDAGETQYF
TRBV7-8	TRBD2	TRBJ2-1	CATSHGGGPHNEQFF
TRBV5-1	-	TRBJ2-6	CASSLVGPSSGANVLTF
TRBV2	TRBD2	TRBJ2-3	CASSGQEAGLFRRPYF
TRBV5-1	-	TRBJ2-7	CASSPGTGAYEQYF
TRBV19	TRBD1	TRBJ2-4	CASSMVAGGLNIQYF
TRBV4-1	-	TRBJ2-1	CASSRTFSDSEQFF
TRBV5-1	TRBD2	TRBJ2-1	CASSPRGKREANEQFF
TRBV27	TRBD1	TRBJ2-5	CASSSRGRVETQYF
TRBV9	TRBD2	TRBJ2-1	CASSALAGDYNEQFF
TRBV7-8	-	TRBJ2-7	CASSFLGGGPDEQYF
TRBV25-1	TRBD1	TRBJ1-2	CASSESGDRGNYGYTF
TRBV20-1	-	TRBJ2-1	CSAPPGLGLSSYNEQFF
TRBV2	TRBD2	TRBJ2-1	CASSEVGGSSYNEQFF
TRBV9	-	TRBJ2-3	CASSVGSPWKGTDTQYF
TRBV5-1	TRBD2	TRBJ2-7	CASRAGAYEQYF
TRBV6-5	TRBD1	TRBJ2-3	CASSSGTASTDTQYF
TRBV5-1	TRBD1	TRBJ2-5	CASTVVLPGQGKTQYF
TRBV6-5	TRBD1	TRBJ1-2	CASSTGTGDFSYTF
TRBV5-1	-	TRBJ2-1	CASSPGAGVYNEQFF
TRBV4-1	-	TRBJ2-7	CASSQGGLARYEQYF
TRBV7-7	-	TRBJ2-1	CASSFKGTGPSYNEQFF
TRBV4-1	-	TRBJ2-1	CASSHLGARNEQFF
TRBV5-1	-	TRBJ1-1	CASSFRHMNTEAFF